This T cell receptor beta chain was sequenced during a study of blood T cell repertoires in COVID-19. Across the whole study: Samples of COVID-19 (acute and convalescent) were obtained from the United States, Italy and Spain.

The CDR3 contains 15 residues. Germline CDR1 is SGDLS and CDR2 is YYNGEE. Trimming took off 4 bases at V and 0 bases at J, with 14 bases between the two ends. Clones were read by immunoSEQ multiplex PCR, and TCRdb kept only the in-frame ones, dropping some. The sample has some 180,000 clones; 75% to 90% are singletons. Recruitment covered some 25 US areas and drew participants whose ages spanned 18 to 89 years. The source of this sequence is a middle-aged man who had recovered from COVID-19. What was sequenced was PBMCs or T cells enriched from blood (not recorded which). The chain recombines TRBV9 with TRBJ2-7; TRBD2 might be the D (7 bases). The CDR3: CASSLGGGSSYEQYF. Here the CDR3 DNA reads TGTGCCAGCAGCCTTGGGGGCGGGAGCTCCTACGAGCAGTACTTC.